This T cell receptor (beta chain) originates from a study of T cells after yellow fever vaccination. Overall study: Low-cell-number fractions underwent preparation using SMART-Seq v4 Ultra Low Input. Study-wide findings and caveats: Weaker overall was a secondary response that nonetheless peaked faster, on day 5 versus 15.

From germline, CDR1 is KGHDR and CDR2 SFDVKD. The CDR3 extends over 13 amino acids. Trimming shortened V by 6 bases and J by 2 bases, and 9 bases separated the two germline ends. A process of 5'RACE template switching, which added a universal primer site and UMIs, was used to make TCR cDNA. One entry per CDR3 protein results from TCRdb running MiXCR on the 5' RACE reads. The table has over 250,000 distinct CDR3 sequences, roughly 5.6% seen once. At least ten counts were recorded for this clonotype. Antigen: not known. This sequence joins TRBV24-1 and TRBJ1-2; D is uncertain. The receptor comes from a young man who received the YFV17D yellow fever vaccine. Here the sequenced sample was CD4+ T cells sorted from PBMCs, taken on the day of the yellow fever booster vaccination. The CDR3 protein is CATSLDENYGYTF. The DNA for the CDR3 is TGTGCCACCAGTTTGGACGAAAACTATGGCTACACCTTC.